Listed here are 11 T cell receptor beta chains from one sample, sequenced in a study of identical twins. From the 5' RACE reads, TCRdb called clonotypes with MiXCR, one entry per CDR3 protein. The repertoire has some 320,000 distinct CDR3 sequences, about 12% of them found once; the top ten carry roughly 7.8%. The same sample was also used in a study of yellow fever vaccine responses in identical twins.

The specimen was CD8+ T cells sorted from blood. The receptors derive from a woman between 18 and 30 years old in good health.

The table lists this clonotype with a few counts. The chain recombines TRBV6-1 with TRBJ2-1, with 12 bases lining up with TRBD2. The CDR3 has 17 residues. CDR1 and CDR2 (germline): MNHNS, SASEGT. J was trimmed by 3 bases and V by 5 bases; bases with no gene match: 8. The CDR3 loop is CASSTKPLAGGYNEQFF. The CDR3 DNA reads as TGTGCCAGCAGTACGAAACCACTAGCGGGAGGCTACAATGAGCAGTTCTTC.

The chain combines TRBV2 with TRBJ2-3, with D possibly TRBD1 on 5 matching bases. V gave up 9 bases and J gave up 7 bases, with 8 bases separating them. Germline V gene sequence: CDR1 SNHLY, CDR2 FYNNEI. The CDR3 consists of 10 residues. The CDR3 bases are TGTGCCAGTAGGGGCCATACGCAGTATTTT. This gives the protein CASRGHTQYF.

The rearrangement uses TRBV11-1 and TRBJ2-7, with 11 nucleotides matching TRBD2. The CDR3 is 15 amino acids. J lost 3 bases, V lost 6 bases, and 7 bases had no gene match. Germline loops: CDR1 SGHAT, CDR2 FQDESV (reference sequence). Here the CDR3 reads CASSPRLAGRYEQYF. In nucleotides, the CDR3 is TGTGCCAGCAGTCCCCGACTAGCGGGGCGCTACGAGCAGTACTTC.

This clonotype was counted a few times. V usage is TRBV12-3 or TRBV12-4 and J usage is TRBJ2-1; a weak D match, TRBD2 (7 bases). Trimming shortened V by 3 bases and J by 12 bases, and 9 bases separated the two germline ends. This CDR3 has 11 amino acids. DNA for the CDR3: TGTGCCAGCAGTTTCGGGGGGCTGCAGTTCTTC. It encodes CASSFGGLQFF.

The chain joins TRBV7-9 to TRBJ1-1; D gene unclear. The CDR3 is made up of 12 amino acids. Germline-derived CDR1 and CDR2 are SEHNR and FQNEAQ (reference sequence). V dropped 6 bases and J dropped 7 bases, with 12 bases sitting between them. CDR3 region: CASSRAQLEAFF. The CDR3 nucleotides are TGTGCCAGCAGTCGGGCTCAGCTTGAAGCTTTCTTT. Full variable domain (missing parts from reference TRBV7-9 and TRBJ1-1): DTGVSQNPRHKITKRGQNVTFRCDPISEHNRLYWYRQTLGQGPEFLTYFQNEAQLEKSRLLSDRFSAERPKGSFSTLEIQRTEQGDSAMYLCASSRAQLEAFFGQGTRLTVV.

This clonotype was picked up a small number of times. The chain uses TRBV28 and TRBJ2-1, with TRBD2 matching over 11 bases. There are 16 residues in the CDR3. V was pared by 2 bases and J by 11 bases, with 11 bases of the junction left unmatched. In germline, CDR1 is MDHEN, CDR2 SYDVKM. DNA of the CDR3: TGTGCCAGCAGTTTAGCCCCGGGACTAGCGGATGAGCAGCAGTTCTTC. It specifies CASSLAPGLADEQQFF.

This clonotype was recorded a few times. Lacking the conserved final phenylalanine or tryptophan, this CDR3 likely reflects a read error. The chain joins TRBV12-3 or TRBV12-4 to TRBJ2-1; perhaps D is TRBD1 or TRBD2 (5 bases each). This CDR3 has 15 amino acids. Trimming took 6 bases from V and 4 from J, leaving 16 bases between them. CDR3 in DNA: TGTGCCAGCAGCTCCCGAGGGGTAGGGTACAATGAGCAGTTCTTG. It encodes CASSSRGVGYNEQFL.

In its sample, this clonotype was seen a few times. The rearrangement links TRBV28 to TRBJ2-3, with 9 positions matching TRBD2. Germline loops: CDR1 MDHEN, CDR2 SYDVKM. Losses at the gene ends were 8 bases for V and 2 bases for J; bases not matched to a gene: 14. The CDR3 is made up of 17 amino acids. The CDR3, as DNA: TGTGCCAGCCAGAAGGGCCTAGCGGGGACCAACACAGATACGCAGTATTTT. It codes for CASQKGLAGTNTDTQYF.

Ten or more counts support this clonotype. At one end, the junction sequence differs from germline, possibly due to a read error. This chain connects TRBV7-9 to TRBJ2-1; weak D call: TRBD2 (5 bases). CDR1 is SEHNR and CDR2 is FQNEAQ in the germline V gene (reference sequence). CDR3 length: 13 amino acids. The CDR3 DNA is TGCGCCAGCAGCTTGGGCGGGTCCAATGAGCAGTTCTTC. Translating it yields CASSLGGSNEQFF.

This clonotype was detected a few times. The chain couples TRBV11-2 to TRBJ1-1; D ambiguous. V dropped 2 bases and J dropped 1 base, with 17 bases sitting between them. The CDR3 extends over 17 amino acids. Germline CDR1 reads SGHAT; CDR2 reads FQNNGV. This CDR3 is CASSLSPAGARNTEAFF. The CDR3, as DNA: TGTGCCAGCAGCTTATCCCCGGCGGGAGCGAGGAACACTGAAGCTTTCTTT. The variable domain in full, with the rest retrieved from reference TRBV11-2 and TRBJ1-1, is EAGVAQSPRYKIIEKRQSVAFWCNPISGHATLYWYQQILGQGPKLLIQFQNNGVVDDSQLPKDRFSAERLKGVDSTLKIQPAKLEDSAVYLCASSLSPAGARNTEAFFGQGTRLTVV.

The chain recombines TRBV10-2 with TRBJ2-5; 11 bases are shared with TRBD1. The CDR3 spans 15 residues. With V trimmed by 8 bases and J by 2 bases, 7 bases remained unmatched. CDR1 and CDR2 (germline): WSHSY, SAAADI. The CDR3 bases are TGCGCCAGCTGCCGGACAGGGGGCCGACAAGAGACCCAGTACTTC. It translates to CASCRTGGRQETQYF.